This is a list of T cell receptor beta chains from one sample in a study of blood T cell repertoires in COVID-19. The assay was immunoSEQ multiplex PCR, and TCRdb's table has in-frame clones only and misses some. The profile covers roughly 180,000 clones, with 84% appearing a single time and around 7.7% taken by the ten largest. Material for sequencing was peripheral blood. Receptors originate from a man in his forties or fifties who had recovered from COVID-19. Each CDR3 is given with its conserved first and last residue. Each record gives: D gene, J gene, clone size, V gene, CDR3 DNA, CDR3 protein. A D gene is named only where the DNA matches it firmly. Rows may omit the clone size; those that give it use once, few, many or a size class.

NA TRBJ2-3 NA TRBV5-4 TGTGCCAGCAGCAGGGACTCTAGCACAGATACGCAGTATTTT CASSRDSSTDTQYF
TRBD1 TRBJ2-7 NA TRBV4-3 TGCGCCAGCAGCCAAGATCGACAGGGGGCAGACGAGCAGTACTTC CASSQDRQGADEQYF
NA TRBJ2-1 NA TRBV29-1 TGCAGCGTTGATAGAGGATGGAATGAGCAGTTCTTC CSVDRGWNEQFF
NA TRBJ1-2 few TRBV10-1 TGCGCCAGCGCCGGGTCCGGGGACTATGGCTACACCTTC CASAGSGDYGYTF
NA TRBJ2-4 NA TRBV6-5 TGTGCCAGCAGTCCTCAGTCCTTAGCCAAAAACATTCAGTACTTC CASSPQSLAKNIQYF
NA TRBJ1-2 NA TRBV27 TGTGCCAGCAGTTCCCCCCAAACAGGGTTCGATGGCTACACCTTC CASSSPQTGFDGYTF
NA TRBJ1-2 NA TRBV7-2 TGTGCCAGCAGCACTGGCGGGGGACTTAACTATGGCTACACCTTC CASSTGGGLNYGYTF
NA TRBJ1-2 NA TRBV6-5 TGTGCCAGCTTCTCAAGGGCCGGACTTAACTATGGCTACACCTTC CASFSRAGLNYGYTF
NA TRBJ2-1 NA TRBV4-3 TGCGCCAGCAGCCAAGAGGGCATTACCAATGAGCAGTTCTTC CASSQEGITNEQFF
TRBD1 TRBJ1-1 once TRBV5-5 TGTGCCAGCAGCTTGTCAGGGGGCCCTATTAACACTGAAGCTTTCTTT CASSLSGGPINTEAFF
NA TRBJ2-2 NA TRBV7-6 TGTGCCAGCAGTCCCGGACAGTACACCGGGGAGCTGTTTTTT CASSPGQYTGELFF
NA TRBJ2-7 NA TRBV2 TGTGCCATTGGACAGTACTCCTACGAGCAGTACTTC CAIGQYSYEQYF
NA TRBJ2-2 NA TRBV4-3 TGCGCCAGCAGCCAAGAGGCAGGTATCCCCGGCGGGGAGCTGTTTTTT CASSQEAGIPGGELFF
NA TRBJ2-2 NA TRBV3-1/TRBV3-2 TGTGCCAGCAGCCCAGCGGTCCGGGCCGGGGAGCTGTTTTTT CASSPAVRAGELFF
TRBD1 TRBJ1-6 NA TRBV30 TGTGCCTGGGGTAACCCGGGACAGGGGGTCTCACCCCTCCACTTT CAWGNPGQGVSPLHF
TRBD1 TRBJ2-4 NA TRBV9 TGTGCCAGCAGCGTAGACCCCAGATCCGGGACAGGGAATAACATTCAGTACTTC CASSVDPRSGTGNNIQYF
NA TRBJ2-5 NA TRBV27 TGTGCCAGCAGTACCCTCCGATCAGGAGAGACCCAGTACTTC CASSTLRSGETQYF
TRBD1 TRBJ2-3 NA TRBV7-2 TGTGCCAGCAGCCCATCAGGGGGCTCAGATACGCAGTATTTT CASSPSGGSDTQYF
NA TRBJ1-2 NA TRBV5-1 TGCGCCAGCAGCTTGCGTGGGGGGTTTAACTATGGCTACACCTTC CASSLRGGFNYGYTF
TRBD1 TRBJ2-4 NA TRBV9 TGTGCCAGCAGCGAGGGGGCAAATTTAGCCAAAAACATTCAGTACTTC CASSEGANLAKNIQYF
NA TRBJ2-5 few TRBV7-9 TGTGCCAGCAGCAAAGGGGCAGTAGGAGAGACCCAGTACTTC CASSKGAVGETQYF
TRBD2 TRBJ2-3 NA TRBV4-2 TGTGCCAGCAGCCAGGTCCCGGGACTAGCGGGGGGCCTCACAGATACGCAGTATTTT CASSQVPGLAGGLTDTQYF
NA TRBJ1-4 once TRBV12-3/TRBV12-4 TGTGCCAGCCGGGGGAGAACTAATGAAAAACTGTTTTTT CASRGRTNEKLFF
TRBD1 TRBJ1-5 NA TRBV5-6 TGTGCCAGCAGCCTAATGACAGGGCGCCAGCCCCAGCATTTT CASSLMTGRQPQHF
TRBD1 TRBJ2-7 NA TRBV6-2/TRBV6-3 TGTGCCAGCAGTTACTCGACTCGGACAGGGGATTACGAGCAGTACTTC CASSYSTRTGDYEQYF
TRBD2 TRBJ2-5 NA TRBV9 TGTGCCAGCAATGCCGGACTAGCGGGGGTACAAGAGACCCAGTACTTC CASNAGLAGVQETQYF
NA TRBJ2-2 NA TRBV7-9 TGTGCCAGCAGCCAATATAGTACTGGGGAGCTGTTTTTT CASSQYSTGELFF
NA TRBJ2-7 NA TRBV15 TGTGCCACCAGCAGAGATCCGACTGTCCCCTACGAGCAGTACTTC CATSRDPTVPYEQYF
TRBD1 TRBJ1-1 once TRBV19 TGTGCCACCCTCAGCCCCCTCCACAGGGGGAACACTGAAGCTTTCTTT CATLSPLHRGNTEAFF
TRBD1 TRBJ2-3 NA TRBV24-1 TGTGCCACAAAGGACAGGGGGGTAAAAGATACGCAGTATTTT CATKDRGVKDTQYF
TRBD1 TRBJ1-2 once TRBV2 TGTGCCAGCCGAACAGGGGATAGGAAGTATGGCTACACCTTC CASRTGDRKYGYTF
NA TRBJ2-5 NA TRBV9 TGTGCCAGCAGCGTCAGGGGCGCGTTGCAAGAGACCCAGTACTTC CASSVRGALQETQYF
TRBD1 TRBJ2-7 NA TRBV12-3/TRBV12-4 TGTGCCAGCAGCCGCAGGGGGTACGAGCAGTACTTC CASSRRGYEQYF
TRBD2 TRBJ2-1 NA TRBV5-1 TGCGCCAGCAGCTTGGTAGCTAGCGGGAGAGGAGTTCGTGAGCAGTTCTTC CASSLVASGRGVREQFF
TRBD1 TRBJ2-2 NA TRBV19 TGTGCCAGTAGTATGATAAAGGACAGGGGTTTTACCGGGGAGCTGTTTTTT CASSMIKDRGFTGELFF
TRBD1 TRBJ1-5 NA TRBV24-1 TGTGCCACCAGTGACTCCGGGACAGGGGGTATCAATCAGCCCCAGCATTTT CATSDSGTGGINQPQHF
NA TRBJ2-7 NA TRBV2 TGTGCCAGCAGGAACCTCGGTACTTACGAGCAGTACTTC CASRNLGTYEQYF
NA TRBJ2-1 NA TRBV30 TGTGCCTGGAGTGTACGGGGGAGTAATGAGCAGTTCTTC CAWSVRGSNEQFF
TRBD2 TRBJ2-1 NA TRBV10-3 TGTGCCATCAGTTCTAAGACTAGCGGGAGTGGGAATGAGCAGTTCTTC CAISSKTSGSGNEQFF
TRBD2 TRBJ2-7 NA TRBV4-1 TGCGCCAGCAGCCAAGAACCCCAATCTAGCGGGACGACCTACGAGCAGTACTTC CASSQEPQSSGTTYEQYF
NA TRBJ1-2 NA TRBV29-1 TGCAGCGTTGACGACAGGCCCTATGGCTACACCTTC CSVDDRPYGYTF
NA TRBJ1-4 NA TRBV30 TGTGCCTGGAACCACCGGGTCCTCGGAGAAAAACTGTTTTTT CAWNHRVLGEKLFF
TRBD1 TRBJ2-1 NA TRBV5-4 TGTGCCAGCAGCATCGCGGGACAGGGCATCCATGAGCAGTTCTTC CASSIAGQGIHEQFF
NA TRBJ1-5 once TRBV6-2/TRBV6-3 TGTGCCAGCAGTTACGCCCAAAACTCGAATCAGCCCCAGCATTTT CASSYAQNSNQPQHF
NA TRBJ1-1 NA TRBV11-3 TGTGCCAGCAGCTTAGCTTCACTGCCGATGAACACTGAAGCTTTCTTT CASSLASLPMNTEAFF
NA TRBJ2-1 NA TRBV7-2 TGTGCCAGCAGCTTAGACCGGCGCGCTCTAGCCTACAATGAGCAGTTCTTC CASSLDRRALAYNEQFF